This entry describes one T cell receptor (beta chain). This receptor's antigen is unknown. No much larger clonotype is one base removed from it; base qualities were not supplied. PBMCs were isolated by Ficoll-Paque density gradient centrifugation. The instrument given in TCRdb is Illumina NovaSeq 6000. cDNA libraries for TCRalpha and TCRbeta were prepared by 5'RACE using constant-segment primers, with sample barcodes and unique molecular identifiers added. Trizol reagent was used to extract RNA from every sample. Libraries were amplified in two PCR steps, with a second sample barcode and Illumina TruSeq adapters added in the second step. Sequencing of the libraries was done on an Illumina NovaSeq, producing 2 x 150 bp paired-end reads. In the paper's pipeline: The reads were demultiplexed and collapsed into UMI-guided consensus sequences using migec v1.2.7. Using mixcr v2.1.11, UMI consensuses were aligned to TRA and TRB V and J templates and then assembled into clonotypes. Expanded or contracted clonotypes were those called significant by both edgeR and NoisET, with noise models trained on biological replicates. For edgeR calls, the cutoffs were a false discovery rate-adjusted p below 0.01 and a log2 fold-change threshold of 1. As an exploratory analysis of dynamics, max-normalized trajectories of the 1000 most abundant clonotypes were examined by PCA with hierarchical clustering. Each responding clone was given a CD4 or CD8 phenotype based on the CD4+ and CD8+ repertoires, which had been sequenced separately. The public reads were reanalyzed by TCRdb: fastp trimming at Q25, MiXCR alignment, in-frame beta chains only. For every CDR3 protein sequence, its rows merge into one entry that carries the most common genes and DNA. The V and J calls and clone size are TCRdb's, not the authors'. The sample table records just under 350,000 distinct CDR3 sequences; 10% to 15% of these occur just once. Over 20% of the sample is held by the ten biggest clonotypes.

This entry comes from a study of T-cell memory formation after mild COVID-19 (dated by TCRdb to the early 2020s). For context, the study as a whole: TCR sequence clusters from the two donors were found to be largely donor specific. Longitudinal TCRalpha and TCRbeta repertoire sequencing tracked T-cell clones expanding and contracting after mild COVID-19 in a couple of donors. The cohort was made up of two young adult volunteers, one female and one male, who were previously healthy. Study-level results and caveats: The second-wave clones that peaked on day 37 were not confirmed to be SARS-CoV-2 specific. Some responding clones were detected in pre-infection memory, suggesting pre-existing cross-reactive memory T cells joined the SARS-CoV-2 response. Only two mild cases were covered by the study, and larger cohorts that include severe cases with pre-infection samples were considered necessary. Contracting CD4+ clones appeared mostly in the CM and EM memory subsets, whereas CD8+ clones were enriched in EMRA. Clones contracting from day 15 to 85 had balanced CD4/CD8 phenotypes, while a second wave expanding from day 15 to 37 was biased towards CD4+.

V is shortened by 2 bases, J by 10 bases, and the region joining them spans 12 bases. Sequences MNHEY (CDR1) and SVGAGI (CDR2) are obtained from the germline V gene. Spanning cysteine to phenylalanine, the CDR3 consists of 14 amino acids. Only the CDR3 part of the read is kept: 42 bases, read in frame from the first base. Sequencing was carried out using PBMCs or a T cell subset sorted from them (not recorded which). The source of this sequence is a man between 18 and 29 years old who had mild COVID-19 (a few samples of this study predate the infection). The sample titles of this study are shuffled in the database, so cell type and time point are left out; the donor was told from shared clones. The V and J genes are TRBV6-5 and TRBJ1-6; the D segment could be TRBD1, given 5 matching bases. The nucleotide sequence is given as TGTGCCAGCAGTTACAGGGACGGGGAATCACCCCTCCACTTT. This yields the protein CASSYRDGESPLHF.